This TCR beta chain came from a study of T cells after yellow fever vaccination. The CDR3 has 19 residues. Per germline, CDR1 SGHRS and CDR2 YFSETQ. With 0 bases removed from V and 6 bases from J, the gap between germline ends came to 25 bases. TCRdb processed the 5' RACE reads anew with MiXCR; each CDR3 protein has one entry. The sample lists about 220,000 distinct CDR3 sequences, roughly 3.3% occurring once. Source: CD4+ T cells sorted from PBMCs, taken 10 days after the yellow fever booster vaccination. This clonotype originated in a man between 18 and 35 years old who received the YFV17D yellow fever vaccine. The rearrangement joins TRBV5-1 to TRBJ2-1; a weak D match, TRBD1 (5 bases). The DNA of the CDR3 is TGCGCCAGCAGCTTGGCCAGACAGAACCTTCCAGCACAACGCAATGAGCAGTTCTTC. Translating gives CASSLARQNLPAQRNEQFF.